The rows below give T cell receptor beta chains drawn from one sample of a study of T cell responses to AZD1222 COVID-19 vaccine. Assay: immunoSEQ multiplex PCR; the TCRdb copy retains only in-frame clones and omits some. The sample shows 120,000 or so clones, 75% to 95% of them seen only once. The sequencing here drew on peripheral blood, taken on day 0 of AZD1222 vaccination. The receptors here all came from an adult in good health. Each CDR3 is given with its conserved first and last residue. Each record gives: CDR3 length, V gene, J gene, D gene, clone size, CDR3 protein, CDR3 DNA. The D gene is left open where the match is weak. A row's size may be missing; if present it is once, few, many or a size class.

14,TRBV2,TRBJ1-2,TRBD1,NA,CASTGEQGDGGYTF,TGTGCCAGCACCGGGGAACAGGGGGATGGCGGCTACACCTTC
16,TRBV29-1,TRBJ2-2,TRBD2,NA,CSVRLAGGPATGELFF,TGCAGCGTTAGACTAGCGGGAGGGCCCGCCACCGGGGAGCTGTTTTTT
19,TRBV24-1,TRBJ2-2,TRBD2,NA,CATSDNGLAGPQNTGELFF,TGTGCCACCAGTGATAATGGACTAGCGGGTCCTCAGAACACCGGGGAGCTGTTTTTT
11,TRBV19,TRBJ2-7,NA,NA,CASSIGNEQYF,TGTGCCAGTAGTATAGGCAACGAGCAGTACTTC
14,TRBV5-1,TRBJ2-7,TRBD2,NA,CASSLMSGSHEQYF,TGCGCCAGCAGCTTGATGAGCGGGAGCCACGAGCAGTACTTC
15,TRBV27,TRBJ2-4,TRBD2,few,CASSDLAGSKNIQYF,TGTGCCAGCAGTGACCTAGCGGGTTCCAAAAACATTCAGTACTTC
13,TRBV27,TRBJ1-2,TRBD1,NA,CASSQGGNYGYTF,TGTGCCAGCAGTCAGGGGGGTAACTATGGCTACACCTTC
13,TRBV5-1,TRBJ1-1,NA,NA,CASSLNLNTEAFF,TGCGCCAGCAGCTTGAACCTGAACACTGAAGCTTTCTTT
14,TRBV19,TRBJ2-1,NA,NA,CASSIGFAVGEQFF,TGTGCCAGTAGTATCGGGTTTGCGGTTGGTGAGCAGTTCTTC
18,TRBV28,TRBJ2-2,TRBD2,NA,CASSLVPSAGGLDRELFF,TGTGCCAGCAGTTTAGTTCCTTCGGCGGGAGGGCTCGACAGGGAGCTGTTTTTT
14,TRBV2,TRBJ2-1,TRBD2,NA,CASSALAAYNEQFF,TGTGCCAGCAGTGCCCTAGCGGCCTACAATGAGCAGTTCTTC
15,TRBV5-1,TRBJ2-2,TRBD2,NA,CASRTGTSGTGELFF,TGCGCCAGCAGAACCGGGACTAGTGGTACCGGGGAGCTGTTTTTT
14,TRBV6-5,TRBJ1-1,TRBD1,NA,CASKRQGPNTEAFF,TGTGCCAGCAAAAGACAGGGGCCGAACACTGAAGCTTTCTTT
14,TRBV3-1/TRBV3-2,TRBJ1-2,NA,NA,CASSPWGTWGGYTF,TGTGCCAGCAGTCCGTGGGGGACTTGGGGCGGCTACACCTTC
14,TRBV28,TRBJ1-2,NA,NA,CASSTQGGNYGYTF,TGTGCCAGCAGCACTCAAGGAGGCAACTATGGCTACACCTTC
17,TRBV15,TRBJ1-1,TRBD1,once,CATSRDKMDWTGAEAFF,TGTGCCACCAGCAGAGATAAAATGGATTGGACAGGGGCTGAAGCTTTCTTT
15,TRBV6-1,TRBJ2-4,NA,NA,CASSEGPSGKNIQYF,TGTGCCAGCAGTGAAGGTCCTAGTGGCAAAAACATTCAGTACTTC
15,TRBV19,TRBJ2-7,NA,NA,CASSIAAGSNYEQYF,TGTGCCAGTAGTATAGCGGCAGGATCTAACTACGAGCAGTACTTC
14,TRBV29-1,TRBJ1-3,NA,NA,CSVTGTLAGNTIYF,TGCAGTGTGACCGGGACTCTAGCTGGAAACACCATATATTTT
15,TRBV4-1,TRBJ1-1,NA,NA,CASSQEATVNTEAFF,TGCGCCAGCAGCCAAGAGGCGACAGTAAACACTGAAGCTTTCTTT
18,TRBV21-1,TRBJ1-5,NA,NA,CASSNDDSDLKGNQPQHF,TGTGCCAGCAGCAATGATGACAGCGACCTTAAGGGCAATCAGCCCCAGCATTTT
12,TRBV2,TRBJ1-3,NA,NA,CASKGPGNTIYF,TGTGCCAGTAAGGGGCCTGGAAACACCATATATTTT
16,TRBV23-1,TRBJ1-5,NA,NA,CASSPAGEYSNQPQHF,TGCGCCAGCAGTCCTGCCGGGGAGTATAGCAATCAGCCCCAGCATTTT
14,TRBV11-2,TRBJ2-7,TRBD1,NA,CASSLGQGAYEQYF,TGTGCCAGCAGCTTAGGACAGGGGGCCTACGAGCAGTACTTC
14,TRBV9,TRBJ2-7,TRBD2,NA,CASSGGLAGYEQYF,TGTGCCAGCAGCGGGGGACTAGCCGGCTACGAGCAGTACTTC
15,TRBV28,TRBJ1-2,NA,NA,CASSLLGRNNYGYTF,TGTGCCAGCAGTCTGCTTGGACGGAATAACTATGGCTACACCTTC
13,TRBV9,TRBJ1-1,NA,NA,CASSLQMNTEAFF,TGTGCCAGCAGCCTCCAGATGAACACTGAAGCTTTCTTT
17,TRBV15,TRBJ1-5,NA,NA,CATSSPPEWGGNQPQHF,TGTGCCACCAGCAGCCCCCCGGAATGGGGTGGCAATCAGCCCCAGCATTTT
12,TRBV18,TRBJ1-1,NA,NA,CASSPQGTEAFF,TGTGCCAGCTCACCCCAGGGCACTGAAGCTTTCTTT
14,TRBV5-6,TRBJ1-1,NA,NA,CASRLGRGSTEAFF,TGTGCCAGCAGGTTGGGGAGAGGGAGTACTGAAGCTTTCTTT
16,TRBV19,TRBJ2-1,TRBD2,NA,CASSMKASGPYNEQFF,TGTGCCAGTAGTATGAAGGCTAGCGGTCCCTACAATGAGCAGTTCTTC
13,TRBV6-5,TRBJ2-7,NA,NA,CASSFRGRNEQYF,TGTGCCAGCAGTTTCAGGGGTCGGAACGAGCAGTACTTC
14,TRBV9,TRBJ1-6,NA,NA,CASSPGAADSPLHF,TGTGCCAGCAGCCCAGGGGCGGCGGATTCACCCCTCCACTTT
14,TRBV19,TRBJ2-3,NA,NA,CASLPGHGTDTQYF,TGTGCCAGTCTTCCGGGACACGGGACAGATACGCAGTATTTT
13,TRBV6-5,TRBJ1-5,NA,few,CASSYDPNQPQHF,TGTGCCAGCAGTTACGACCCTAATCAGCCCCAGCATTTT
15,TRBV2,TRBJ1-4,NA,NA,CASSVNGLLNEKLFF,TGTGCCAGCAGTGTAAACGGTCTACTTAATGAAAAACTGTTTTTT
11,TRBV12-3/TRBV12-4,TRBJ1-2,NA,NA,CASSLGRAYTF,TGTGCCAGCAGTTTGGGCAGGGCCTACACCTTC
13,TRBV12-3/TRBV12-4,TRBJ1-4,NA,few,CASSYGGDEKLFF,TGTGCCAGCAGTTATGGGGGAGATGAAAAACTGTTTTTT
13,TRBV28,TRBJ2-7,NA,NA,CASRNRVSYEQYF,TGTGCCAGCAGAAACAGGGTCTCCTACGAGCAGTACTTC
13,TRBV2,TRBJ1-2,NA,NA,CASRSDGNSGYTF,TGTGCCAGCAGGAGCGACGGTAACTCTGGCTACACCTTC